A selection of T cell receptor beta chains follows, all from one sample in a study of blood T cells in healthy people across ages. TCRdb used MiXCR to reprocess the 5' RACE reads, holding one entry per CDR3 protein. Of roughly 1,300,000 distinct CDR3 sequences in the sample, 55% to 75% were seen once. The sequenced sample was blood. The receptors shown here come from a young man in good health. Both conserved end residues are part of each CDR3. A D gene is named only where the DNA matches it firmly. Rows may omit the clone size; those that give it use once, few, many or a size class.

D gene	V gene	clone size	J gene	CDR3 protein	CDR3 DNA
NA	TRBV7-2	NA	TRBJ2-3	CASSVVSADTQYF	TGTGCCAGCAGCGTAGTTAGCGCAGATACGCAGTATTTT
NA	TRBV10-3	few	TRBJ2-5	CAISSGALQETKYF	TGTGCCATCTCATCGGGGGCACTCCAAGAGACCAAGTACTTC
NA	TRBV4-1	NA	TRBJ1-2	CASSQDRDGVGGYTF	TGCGCCAGCAGCCAAGACCGAGATGGGGTAGGGGGCTACACCTTC
NA	TRBV5-1	NA	TRBJ1-3	CASSLDPPGSGNTIYF	TGCGCCAGCAGCTTGGATCCCCCGGGCTCTGGAAACACCATATATTTT
NA	TRBV20-1	NA	TRBJ1-1	CSAGGDKIEAFF	TGCAGTGCTGGCGGGGATAAAATTGAAGCTTTCTTT
TRBD1	TRBV6-6	few	TRBJ2-3	CASSYRQGSDTDTQYF	TGTGCCAGCAGTTATCGACAGGGTTCGGACACAGATACGCAGTATTTT
NA	TRBV15	NA	TRBJ2-5	CATSRDKFGKETQYF	TGTGCCACCAGCAGAGATAAGTTTGGAAAAGAGACCCAGTACTTC
NA	TRBV5-1	NA	TRBJ1-4	CASSISGVANEKLFF	TGCGCCAGCAGCATATCAGGGGTGGCTAATGAAAAACTGTTTTTT
NA	TRBV29-1	NA	TRBJ2-1	CSVESRLLSYNEQFF	TGCAGCGTTGAATCGCGCCTACTCTCCTACAATGAGCAGTTCTTC
NA	TRBV6-5	NA	TRBJ2-1	CASSYSKEPQSGSGNEQFF	TGTGCCAGCAGTTACTCGAAAGAGCCACAGTCGGGCTCCGGGAATGAGCAGTTCTTC
NA	TRBV12-3/TRBV12-4	few	TRBJ2-7	CASSFGQGGEQYF	TGTGCCAGCAGCTTTGGGCAGGGAGGCGAGCAGTACTTC
NA	TRBV6-2/TRBV6-3	NA	TRBJ1-5	CASSRPNQPQHF	TGTGCCAGCAGTCGTCCCAATCAGCCCCAGCATTTT
NA	TRBV6-5	NA	TRBJ2-5	CASSRQAQETQYF	TGTGCCAGCAGTCGACAGGCGCAAGAGACCCAGTACTTC
NA	TRBV21-1	NA	TRBJ2-4	CASSKGPATELAKNIQYF	TGTGCCAGCAGCAAAGGCCCTGCGACGGAGCTAGCCAAAAACATTCAGTACTTC
NA	TRBV6-2/TRBV6-3	NA	TRBJ1-5	CASRFTGNNQPQHF	TGTGCCAGCAGATTCACAGGGAACAATCAGCCCCAGCATTTT
NA	TRBV11-2	NA	TRBJ2-1	CASSPEGYRGGNEQFF	TGTGCCAGCAGCCCCGAGGGATACAGGGGAGGCAATGAGCAGTTCTTC
NA	TRBV6-5	NA	TRBJ1-1	CASSSPSYLRKAFF	TGTGCCAGCAGCTCCCCTTCATACCTCCGGAAAGCTTTCTTT
NA	TRBV18	NA	TRBJ2-5	CASSPGIVETQYF	TGTGCCAGCTCACCAGGGATTGTAGAGACCCAGTACTTC
NA	TRBV5-1	NA	TRBJ1-1	CASKPGGEGGTEAFF	TGCGCCAGCAAGCCGGGAGGGGAGGGGGGTACTGAAGCTTTCTTT
NA	TRBV5-1	few	TRBJ2-3	CASSLAGGIAENTDTQYF	TGCGCCAGCAGCTTGGCCGGGGGTATAGCGGAGAACACAGATACGCAGTATTTT
NA	TRBV9	few	TRBJ2-3	CASSVEGGRPSGTDTQYF	TGTGCCAGCAGCGTGGAGGGGGGGAGACCTTCGGGCACAGATACGCAGTATTTT
NA	TRBV4-2	NA	TRBJ2-7	CASSPGRSHEQYF	TGTGCCAGCAGCCCGGGTAGGTCCCACGAGCAGTACTTC
NA	TRBV6-2/TRBV6-3	few	TRBJ2-1	CASSTTEYNEQFF	TGTGCCAGCAGCACGACCGAGTACAATGAGCAGTTCTTC
TRBD2	TRBV12-3/TRBV12-4	few	TRBJ2-1	CASILAGSYNEQFF	TGTGCCAGCATCCTAGCGGGATCCTACAATGAGCAGTTCTTC
NA	TRBV6-2/TRBV6-3	NA	TRBJ2-3	CASTELGTSTDTQYF	TGTGCCAGCACCGAACTTGGGACTAGCACAGATACGCAGTATTTT
NA	TRBV28	NA	TRBJ1-4	CASSFIAGANEKLFF	TGTGCCAGCAGTTTTATTGCGGGGGCTAATGAAAAACTGTTTTTT
TRBD2	TRBV4-1	few	TRBJ2-1	CASSQALAGVGEQFF	TGCGCCAGCAGCCAAGCTCTAGCGGGAGTAGGTGAGCAGTTCTTC
NA	TRBV7-9	NA	TRBJ1-2	CASSLQRRNYGYTF	TGTGCCAGCAGCTTACAGCGGAGAAACTATGGCTACACCTTC
TRBD1	TRBV6-2/TRBV6-3	NA	TRBJ1-5	CASSYGGQGATPQHF	TGTGCCAGCAGTTACGGGGGCCAGGGGGCAACTCCCCAGCATTTT
NA	TRBV10-3	few	TRBJ2-5	CAISDYEQETQYF	TGTGCCATCAGTGACTACGAACAAGAGACCCAGTACTTC
NA	TRBV3-1	many	TRBJ2-5	CASSPTTETQYF	TGTGCCAGCAGTCCCACTACGGAGACCCAGTACTTC
NA	TRBV28	NA	TRBJ2-1	CASSLVVRGVRHNEQFF	TGTGCCAGCAGTTTAGTAGTTCGGGGTGTTCGACACAATGAGCAGTTCTTC
NA	TRBV7-6	NA	TRBJ1-1	CASSFGGTGTEAFF	TGTGCCAGCAGCTTTGGGGGGACGGGGACTGAAGCTTTCTTT
NA	TRBV6-2/TRBV6-3	few	TRBJ2-3	CASSYTGDTQYF	TGTGCCAGCAGTTATACCGGAGATACGCAGTATTTT
NA	TRBV6-1	NA	TRBJ2-3	CASSEGAIYTDTQYF	TGTGCCAGCAGTGAGGGGGCTATCTACACAGATACGCAGTATTTT
NA	TRBV25-1	NA	TRBJ2-5	CASSDWTNNEQYF	TGTGCCAGCAGTGATTGGACTAACAATGAGCAGTACTTC
TRBD2	TRBV29-1	NA	TRBJ2-1	CSVPTSGNYNEQFF	TGCAGCGTCCCCACTAGCGGAAACTACAATGAGCAGTTCTTC
NA	TRBV11-2	NA	TRBJ1-4	CASSLGMGPNQPQHFGVEKLFF	NA
NA	TRBV4-2	few	TRBJ2-7	CASSQDPPTADEQYF	TGTGCCAGCAGCCAAGATCCTCCCACTGCAGACGAGCAGTACTTC
TRBD2	TRBV5-1	few	TRBJ2-7	CASSLGASGNYEQYF	TGCGCCAGCAGCCTAGGGGCTAGCGGTAACTACGAGCAGTACTTC
TRBD1	TRBV29-1	few	TRBJ2-7	CSVFMRQGTYEQYF	TGCAGCGTTTTCATGCGACAGGGGACCTACGAGCAGTACTTC
NA	TRBV5-1	NA	TRBJ2-3	CASRWIGDTQYF	TGCGCCAGCAGGTGGATCGGAGATACGCAGTATTTT
NA	TRBV2	NA	TRBJ2-7	CASSVISLLRQGYEQYF	TGTGCCAGCAGTGTGATTAGTCTACTAAGACAAGGCTACGAGCAGTACTTC
TRBD1	TRBV15	few	TRBJ1-4	CATSGKTGATNEKLFF	TGTGCCACCAGCGGAAAGACAGGGGCAACTAATGAAAAACTGTTTTTT
NA	TRBV15	NA	TRBJ2-3	CATSRDLARTDTQYF	TGTGCCACCAGCAGAGATTTAGCGCGCACAGATACGCAGTATTTT
NA	TRBV20-1	NA	TRBJ2-4	CSARVQGLGEQYF	TGCAGTGCTAGAGTTCAGGGGCTGGGGGAGCAGTACTTC
TRBD2	TRBV27	NA	TRBJ2-4	CASGLPGGKQYF	TGTGCCAGCGGACTACCCGGGGGGAAGCAGTACTTC
NA	TRBV12-3/TRBV12-4	few	TRBJ2-7	CASRYTDGLNEQYF	TGTGCCAGCAGGTACACGGACGGACTGAACGAGCAGTACTTC
TRBD1	TRBV7-9	NA	TRBJ1-5	CASSLEGQGSQPQHF	TGTGCCAGCAGCTTAGAGGGACAGGGGTCACAGCCCCAGCATTTT
TRBD1	TRBV9	once	TRBJ2-7	CASSVDSGQGGEQYF	TGCGCCAGCAGCGTAGATTCTGGACAGGGTGGAGAGCAGTACTTC
TRBD1	TRBV4-3	NA	TRBJ2-2	CASSPPGQGWGTGELFF	TGCGCCAGCAGCCCACCGGGACAGGGCTGGGGCACCGGGGAGCTGTTTTTT